One sample yielded the 6 T cell receptor beta chains listed below, sequenced in a study of tumour-infiltrating T cells in Burkitt lymphoma. TCRdb keeps only in-frame clones here, not all; method: immunoSEQ multiplex PCR. The sample carries roughly 15,000 clones, 85% to 90% recorded once. The specimen was tumor tissue. Receptors originate from a human donor with diffuse large B-cell lymphoma.

The chain links TRBV7-8 to TRBJ2-5; tentative D call: TRBD2 (6 bases). This CDR3 contains 15 residues. Germline V CDR1 and CDR2: SGHVS, FQNEAQ. Trimming shortened V by 5 bases and J by 2 bases, and 15 bases separated the two germline ends. CDR3 in amino acids: CASSTHLTSQETQYF. The CDR3, as DNA: TGTGCCAGCAGCACACATTTGACTAGTCAAGAGACCCAGTACTTC.

This sequence joins TRBV7-8 and TRBJ1-4; 7 nucleotides line up with TRBD1. CDR3 size: 15 residues. Per the germline V gene, CDR1 is SGHVS and CDR2 is FQNEAQ. V dropped 5 bases and J dropped 5; count of bases not matched to a gene: 8. CDR3 sequence reads: CASSERRGLNEKLFF. DNA for the CDR3: TGTGCCAGCAGCGAGAGGAGGGGGCTGAATGAAAAACTGTTTTTT.

A word on this clone: One end of the junction does not line up with germline, which may come from a read error. The V and J genes are TRBV7-7 and TRBJ2-5, with a possible D match to TRBD1 (6 bases). CDR1 and CDR2 (germline): SSHAT, FNYEAQ (reference sequence). The CDR3 consists of 15 residues. CDR3 DNA: TGTGCCAGCAGTTTAGGGCCTCTCACAGGGGAGACCCAGTACTTC. It specifies CASSLGPLTGETQYF.

The chain is built from TRBV4-3 and TRBJ2-7, with a weak D call TRBD2 (7 bases). Per the germline V gene, CDR1 is LGHNA and CDR2 is YSLEER. Trimming pared 1 base from V and 1 base from J, leaving 11 bases between. CDR3 length: 15 residues. CDR3 coding DNA: TGCGCCAGCAGCCAAGCAGGGGAGGGATCCTACGAGCAGTACTTC. This translates into CASSQAGEGSYEQYF.

This chain uses TRBV10-3 with TRBJ1-5; D may be TRBD1 (5 bases). CDR1 and CDR2 (germline): ENHRY, SYGVKD. Trimming took 4 bases from V and 7 from J, leaving 26 bases between them. The CDR3 loop spans 18 amino acids. CDR3 residues: CAISGNALGIEGLQPQHF. CDR3 nucleotides: TGTGCCATCAGTGGCAACGCCCTAGGGATCGAGGGGCTGCAGCCCCAGCATTTT.

The gene calls are TRBV7-6 and TRBJ2-7; TRBD1 agrees at 10 bases. Trimming at V came to 5 bases and at J to 5 bases, leaving 12 bases not matched to a gene. Germline V gene data show CDR1 as SGHVS and CDR2 as FNYEAQ. CDR3 length equals 16 residues. CDR3 in DNA: TGTGCCAGCAGCCTCCGGGACAGGGGACGCGACAACGAGCAGTACTTC. This gives the protein CASSLRDRGRDNEQYF. The full variable domain, rest sourced from reference TRBV7-6 and TRBJ2-7, is GAGVSQSPRYKVTKRGQDVALRCDPISGHVSLYWYRQALGQGPEFLTYFNYEAQQDKSGLPNDRFSAERPEGSISTLTIQRTEQRDSAMYRCASSLRDRGRDNEQYFGPGTRLTVT.